The 4 T cell receptor beta chains in this list originate from one sample, sequenced in a study of shared T cell receptors in the human thymus (dated by TCRdb to about 2021). Library generation was performed with the immunoSEQ multiplex PCR assay. This immuneACCESS table, as held by TCRdb, lists in-frame sequences with V and J called but not all clones. Of the missing ones, under half trace to an unresolved V gene in checked studies; the others have no known cause. The sample includes about 500,000 clones, with around 82% observed a single time. In total, the top ten clones hold 0.013% of the sample. These data are also associated with another study on human thymus T cells.

The source material was thymocytes. These receptors were collected from a boy under three years old with a congenital heart defect. Donor details come from another sample of the same person, matched by shared clones.

The rearrangement uses TRBV19 and TRBJ2-7, with 7 bases that match TRBD2. Unmatched junction bases numbered 12, after V lost 0 bases and J lost 4 bases. Germline CDR1 LNHDA, CDR2 SQIVND (reference sequence). This CDR3 has 17 amino acids. CDR3 loop: CASSIDGVAGYRYEQYF. As DNA, the CDR3 is TGTGCCAGTAGTATAGATGGCGTAGCGGGTTACCGTTACGAGCAGTACTTC.

V and J are TRBV6-5 and TRBJ1-5, with D tentatively TRBD1 (6 bases). The CDR3 runs 14 residues. V was trimmed by 10 bases and J by 7 bases, leaving 20 bases between them. Germline V lookup: CDR1 MNHEY, CDR2 SVGAGI. The CDR3 sequence: CATGDTPRWQPQHF. For the CDR3, the DNA is TGTGCCACCGGGGACACACCACGGTGGCAGCCCCAGCATTTT.

The J gene is TRBJ2-1, the V gene TRBV7-6; the match to TRBD2 covers 9 bases. Germline CDR1 SGHVS, CDR2 FNYEAQ. CDR3 length: 16 residues. Unmatched junction bases numbered 6, after V lost 5 bases and J lost 1 base. This chain's CDR3 is CASSLRLAVSYNEQFF. The CDR3 DNA reads as TGTGCCAGCAGCCTAAGACTAGCGGTGTCCTACAATGAGCAGTTCTTC. Based on the CDR3 plus reference TRBV7-6 and TRBJ2-1, the full variable domain is GAGVSQSPRYKVTKRGQDVALRCDPISGHVSLYWYRQALGQGPEFLTYFNYEAQQDKSGLPNDRFSAERPEGSISTLTIQRTEQRDSAMYRCASSLRLAVSYNEQFFGPGTRLTVL.

J is TRBJ2-3 and V is TRBV9; 16 nucleotides line up with TRBD2. The CDR3 has 20 residues. The trim removed 3 bases at V and 6 bases at J, leaving 16 bases unmatched. Per the germline V gene, CDR1 is SGDLS and CDR2 is YYNGEE. DNA of the CDR3: TGTGCCAGCAGCGCACTCCCTCCGGGACTAGCGGGAGGGCCGAGGGATACGCAGTATTTT. It is translated as CASSALPPGLAGGPRDTQYF.